This T cell receptor beta chain was identified during a study of blood T cell repertoires in COVID-19. The method was immunoSEQ multiplex PCR; TCRdb's version includes in-frame clones alone and lacks a portion of them. Of about 380,000 clones detected, more than 85% appear once; the ten largest clones hold under 3%. CDR1 is LGHDT, CDR2 YNNKEL, per germline (reference sequence). This CDR3 comprises 15 residues. The V end was cut by 4 bases, the J end by 4 bases, with 16 bases between. The sequence came from a woman under 40 who had recovered from COVID-19. The chain joins TRBV3-1 (or the pseudogene TRBV3-2) to TRBJ1-1; tentatively, D is TRBD1 (5 bases). The sequencing sample was made of PBMCs or T cells enriched from blood (not recorded which). CDR3 bases: TGTGCCAGCAGCCGGCCCATGACAGAAGGCACTGAAGCTTTCTTT. It specifies CASSRPMTEGTEAFF.